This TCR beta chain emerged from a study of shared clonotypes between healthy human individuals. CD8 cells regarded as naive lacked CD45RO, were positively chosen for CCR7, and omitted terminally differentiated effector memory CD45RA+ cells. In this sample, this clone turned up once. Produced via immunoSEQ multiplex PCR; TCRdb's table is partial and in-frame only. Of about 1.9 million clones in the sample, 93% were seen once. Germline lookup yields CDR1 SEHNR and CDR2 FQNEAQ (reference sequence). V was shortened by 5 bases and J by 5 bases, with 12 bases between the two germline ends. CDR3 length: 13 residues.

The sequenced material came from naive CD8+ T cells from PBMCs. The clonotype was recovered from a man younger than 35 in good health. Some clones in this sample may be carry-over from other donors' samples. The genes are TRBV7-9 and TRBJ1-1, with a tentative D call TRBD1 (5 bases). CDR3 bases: TGTGCCAGCAGCACGGGACGTGGGACTGAAGCTTTCTTT. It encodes CASSTGRGTEAFF.